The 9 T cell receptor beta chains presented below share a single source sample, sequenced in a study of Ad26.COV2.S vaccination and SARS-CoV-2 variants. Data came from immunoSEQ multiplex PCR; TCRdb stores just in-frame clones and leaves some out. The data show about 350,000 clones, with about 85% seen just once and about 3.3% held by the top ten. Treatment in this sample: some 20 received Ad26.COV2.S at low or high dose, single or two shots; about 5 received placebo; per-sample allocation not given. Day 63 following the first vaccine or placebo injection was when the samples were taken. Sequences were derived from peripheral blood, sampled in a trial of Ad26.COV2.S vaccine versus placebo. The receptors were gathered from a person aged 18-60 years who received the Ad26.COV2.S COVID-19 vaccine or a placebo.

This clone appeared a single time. The chain's CDR3 is CASSSTGGASGYTF. The CDR3 coding sequence is TGTGCCAGCAGTTCAACAGGGGGCGCCTCTGGCTACACCTTC. The genes are TRBV28 and TRBJ1-2; TRBD1 matches 9 bases. The ends lost 4 bases at V and 7 bases at J; junction bases unmatched: 7. Germline loops: CDR1 MDHEN, CDR2 SYDVKM. This CDR3 contains 14 residues.

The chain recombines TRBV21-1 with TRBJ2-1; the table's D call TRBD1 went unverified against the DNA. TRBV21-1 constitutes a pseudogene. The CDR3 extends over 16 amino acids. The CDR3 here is CASSTTGTGDYNEQFF. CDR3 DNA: TGTGCCAGCAGCACAACCGGGACAGGGGACTACAATGAGCAGTTCTTC.

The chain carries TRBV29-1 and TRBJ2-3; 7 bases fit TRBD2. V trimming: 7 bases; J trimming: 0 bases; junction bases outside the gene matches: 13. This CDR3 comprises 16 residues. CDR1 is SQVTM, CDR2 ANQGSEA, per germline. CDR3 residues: CSAIGWGSGSTDTQYF. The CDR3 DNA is TGCAGCGCTATAGGGTGGGGTAGCGGGAGCACAGATACGCAGTATTTT.

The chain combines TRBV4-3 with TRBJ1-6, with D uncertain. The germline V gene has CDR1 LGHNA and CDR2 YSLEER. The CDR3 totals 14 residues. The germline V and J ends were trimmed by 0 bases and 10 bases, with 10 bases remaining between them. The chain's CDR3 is CASSQDFEGSPLHF. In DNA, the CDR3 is TGCGCCAGCAGCCAAGATTTTGAGGGCTCACCCCTCCACTTT.

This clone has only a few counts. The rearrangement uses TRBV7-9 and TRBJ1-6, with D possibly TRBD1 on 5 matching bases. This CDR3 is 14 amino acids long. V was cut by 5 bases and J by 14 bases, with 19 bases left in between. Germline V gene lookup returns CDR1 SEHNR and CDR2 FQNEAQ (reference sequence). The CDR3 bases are TGTGCCAGCAGCCTCGGGACCACGGAGGGCTCCCTCCACTTT. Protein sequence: CASSLGTTEGSLHF.

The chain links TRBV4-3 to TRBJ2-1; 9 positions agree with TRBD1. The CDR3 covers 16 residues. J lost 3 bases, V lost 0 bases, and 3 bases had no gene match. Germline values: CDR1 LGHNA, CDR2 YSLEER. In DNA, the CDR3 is TGCGCCAGCAGCCAAGACACGGGACAGGGCTACAATGAGCAGTTCTTC. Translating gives CASSQDTGQGYNEQFF.

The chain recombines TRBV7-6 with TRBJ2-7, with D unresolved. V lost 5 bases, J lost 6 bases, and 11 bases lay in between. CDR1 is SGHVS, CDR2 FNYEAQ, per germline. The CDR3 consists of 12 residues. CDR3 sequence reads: CASSHSSTEQYF. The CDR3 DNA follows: TGTGCCAGCAGCCACTCGAGCACCGAGCAGTACTTC.

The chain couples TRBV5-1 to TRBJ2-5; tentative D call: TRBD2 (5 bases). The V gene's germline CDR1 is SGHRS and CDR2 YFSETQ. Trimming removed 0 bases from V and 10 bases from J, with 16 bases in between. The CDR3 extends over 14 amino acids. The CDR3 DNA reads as TGCGCCAGCAGCTTGGGTCAGCGGCCCTGGGACCAGTACTTC. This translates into CASSLGQRPWDQYF.

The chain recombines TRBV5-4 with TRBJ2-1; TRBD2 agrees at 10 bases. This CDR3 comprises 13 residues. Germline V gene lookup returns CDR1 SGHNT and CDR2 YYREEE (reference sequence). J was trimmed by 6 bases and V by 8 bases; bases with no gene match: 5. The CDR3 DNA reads TGTGCCAGGTTGGAGCGGGAGGGCAATGAGCAGTTCTTC. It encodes CARLEREGNEQFF.